This T cell receptor (beta chain) was recovered during a study of cytomegalovirus exposure and HLA in healthy donors. Background on the study: Falling in the Caucasian-associated ancestry cluster were about 82% of 350 to 400 genotyped donors.

The PCR made use of 60 Vbeta and 13 Jbeta primers. Method: immunoSEQ multiplex PCR; TCRdb's copy keeps in-frame clones and lacks some. The listing records some 96,000 clones. Study findings and constraints: Reportedly, cytomegalovirus status was diagnosed with high sensitivity and specificity. By HLA locus, TCR association rates varied in a later analysis, with DRB1 showing the most and HLA-C the fewest.

On this clone: Its antigen is as yet unknown.

The sample taken for sequencing was PBMCs. The sequence was obtained from a woman aged 30 to 39 in good health and CMV-seronegative.

CDR3 loop: CASSLGWAGLTLDEQYF. CDR3 coding DNA: TGCGCCAGCAGCTTGGGGTGGGCGGGACTGACTCTCGACGAGCAGTACTTC. This sequence joins TRBV5-1 and TRBJ2-7; possibly TRBD2 for D (6 bases). The V end lost 0 bases, the J end lost 5 bases, and 21 bases lay between the germline ends. The length of the CDR3 is 17 residues. Looked up from germline, CDR1 is SGHRS and CDR2 is YFSETQ.